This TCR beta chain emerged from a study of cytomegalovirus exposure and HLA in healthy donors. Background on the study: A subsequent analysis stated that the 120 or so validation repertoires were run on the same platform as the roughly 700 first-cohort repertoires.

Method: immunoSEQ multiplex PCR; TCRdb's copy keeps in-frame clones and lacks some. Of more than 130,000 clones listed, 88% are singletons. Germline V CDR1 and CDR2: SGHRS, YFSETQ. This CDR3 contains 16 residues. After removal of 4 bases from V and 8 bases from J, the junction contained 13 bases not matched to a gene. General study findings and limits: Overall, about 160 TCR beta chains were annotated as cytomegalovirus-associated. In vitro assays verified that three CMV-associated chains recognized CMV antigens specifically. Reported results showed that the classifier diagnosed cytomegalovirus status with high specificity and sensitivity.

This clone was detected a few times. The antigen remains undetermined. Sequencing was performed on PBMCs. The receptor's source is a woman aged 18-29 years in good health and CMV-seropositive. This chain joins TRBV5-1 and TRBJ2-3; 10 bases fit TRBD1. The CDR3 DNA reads TGCGCCAGCAGCGACGAGGTCGGGACAGGGGTGGGTACGCAGTATTTT. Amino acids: CASSDEVGTGVGTQYF.